These 17 T cell receptor beta chains came from one sample sequenced in a study of blood T cell repertoires in COVID-19. Produced via immunoSEQ multiplex PCR; TCRdb's table is partial and in-frame only. The table lists 98,000 or so clones, roughly 91% of them singletons, with 5% to 6.5% in the top ten. Input material: peripheral blood. These receptors were obtained from a human donor in a cohort sampled during active COVID-19.

This clone has only one observation. V gene TRBV24-1 combines with J gene TRBJ2-3, with D maybe TRBD2 (6 bases). Germline CDR1 is KGHDR and CDR2 is SFDVKD. Trimming took 7 bases from V and 10 from J, leaving 11 bases between them. The CDR3 sequence is 11 residues long. The DNA of the CDR3 is TGTGCCACCAGGGAGGGGATGGCGCAGTATTTT. Residues: CATREGMAQYF.

V is TRBV13 and J is TRBJ2-5, with 7 bases matching TRBD2. Germline V gene sequence: CDR1 PRHDT, CDR2 FYEKMQ (reference sequence). This CDR3 comprises 14 residues. V was clipped by 4 bases and J by 2 bases; unmatched bases: 4. CDR3 region: CASSSRGVQETQYF. Here the CDR3 DNA reads TGTGCCAGCAGCTCCCGGGGGGTTCAAGAGACCCAGTACTTC.

The rearrangement uses TRBV11-3 and TRBJ2-7; 10 nucleotides align to TRBD1. The V and J ends lost 4 bases and 5 bases, in that order; junction bases with no gene match: 8. This CDR3 is 15 amino acids long. In germline, CDR1 is SGHNT, CDR2 YENEEA. CDR3 sequence reads: CASSSPGTGVDEQYF. CDR3 DNA: TGTGCCAGCAGCTCCCCTGGGACAGGGGTTGACGAGCAGTACTTC.

This clone was counted at least ten times. Other DNA sequences in this sample translate to the same CDR3. The chain recombines TRBV13 with TRBJ2-1; 8 bases are shared with TRBD1. Germline assignment: CDR1 PRHDT and CDR2 FYEKMQ (reference sequence). The CDR3 has 17 residues. Unmatched junction bases numbered 13, after V lost 5 bases and J lost 4 bases. CDR3 region: CASSPPQGAGTYNEQFF. CDR3 nucleotide sequence: TGTGCCAGCAGCCCTCCGCAGGGGGCCGGAACTTACAATGAGCAGTTCTTC.

This sequence joins TRBV19 and TRBJ2-1; possible D gene TRBD2, 5 bases. Germline values: CDR1 LNHDA, CDR2 SQIVND (reference sequence). The CDR3 loop spans 15 amino acids. The V gene lost 5 bases and the J gene lost 6 bases, with 17 bases spanning the gap. The DNA for the CDR3 is TGTGCCAGTAGTTCACTAGACTTTTACGCCAATGAGCAGTTCTTC. Protein product: CASSSLDFYANEQFF.

V gene TRBV5-1 combines with J gene TRBJ2-1, with 9 bases lining up with TRBD2. Looked up from germline, CDR1 is SGHRS and CDR2 is YFSETQ. The ends lost 5 bases at V and 3 bases at J; junction bases unmatched: 3. The CDR3 length is 14 residues. CDR3 sequence (DNA): TGCGCCAGCAGTATAGCGGGGGACTACAATGAGCAGTTCTTC. This gives the protein CASSIAGDYNEQFF.

V is TRBV6-5 and J is TRBJ1-1; perhaps TRBD1 as D (5 bases). CDR1 and CDR2 (germline): MNHEY, SVGAGI. Trimming left V 4 bases short and J 1 base short, with 16 bases between. This CDR3 spans 16 amino acids. Here the CDR3 reads CASSLTLGAANTEAFF. Written as DNA, the CDR3 is TGTGCCAGCAGTTTAACCCTAGGGGCAGCGAACACTGAAGCTTTCTTT.

V is TRBV11-3 and J is TRBJ2-1, with 9 bases fitting TRBD2. The CDR3 runs to 16 residues. Unmatched junction bases numbered 10, after V lost 5 bases and J lost 5 bases. Looked up from germline, CDR1 is SGHNT and CDR2 is YENEEA. CDR3 sequence (DNA): TGTGCCAGCAGCCCACGTGGAGCGGGGGGCCACAATGAGCAGTTCTTC. Protein product: CASSPRGAGGHNEQFF.

The chain links TRBV28 to TRBJ2-1, with D tentatively TRBD2 (6 bases). Germline V gene sequence: CDR1 MDHEN, CDR2 SYDVKM. The CDR3 length is 14 residues. V dropped 2 bases and J dropped 2 bases, with 7 bases sitting between them. CDR3 sequence (DNA): TGTGCCAGCAGTTTAGCGGGAACCTACAATGAGCAGTTCTTC. Protein: CASSLAGTYNEQFF.

The sample holds a few counts of this clone. This chain joins TRBV6-2 or TRBV6-3 and TRBJ2-7; tentative D call: TRBD1 (6 bases). The CDR3 consists of 13 residues. Looked up from germline, CDR1 is MNHEY and CDR2 is SVGEGT. Trimming stripped 2 bases from V and 2 bases from J, with 7 bases between. This CDR3 is CASSYRDTYEQYV. In DNA form, the CDR3 reads TGTGCCAGCAGTTACCGGGACACCTACGAGCAGTACGTC.

The CDR3 sequence: CASSLGQGAEQYF. The DNA for the CDR3 is TGTGCCAGCAGCTTGGGACAAGGGGCCGAGCAGTACTTC. The chain combines TRBV5-6 with TRBJ2-7, with a weak D call TRBD1 (5 bases). CDR1 and CDR2 from the germline V gene are SGHDT and YYEEEE. CDR3 size: 13 residues. V lost 0 bases, J lost 6 bases, and 10 bases lay in between.

The rearrangement uses TRBV5-1 and TRBJ2-2; a possible D gene is TRBD1 (6 bases). Germline V gene lookup returns CDR1 SGHRS and CDR2 YFSETQ. The CDR3 is made up of 14 amino acids. V was shortened by 1 base and J by 5 bases, with 9 bases between the two germline ends. The CDR3 DNA sequence: TGCGCCAGCAGCTTGCCAGGGGTTACCGGGGAGCTGTTTTTT. Residues: CASSLPGVTGELFF.

CDR3 coding DNA: TGTGCCAGCAGAGCCGGGACAGGGTTTTGCACCTTC. Its protein product is CASRAGTGFCTF. The rearrangement uses TRBV7-9 and TRBJ1-2; 9 nucleotides agree with TRBD1. CDR1 and CDR2 from the germline V gene are SEHNR and FQNEAQ (reference sequence). The V segment lost 6 bases and the J segment 13 bases; nucleotides outside the gene matches: 9. This CDR3 has 12 amino acids.

This clone was counted a few times. J is TRBJ2-1 and V is TRBV7-9; the match to TRBD2 covers 14 bases. V shed 3 bases, J shed 6 bases, and the junction held 4 bases outside the gene matches. Looked up from germline, CDR1 is SEHNR and CDR2 is FQNEAQ (reference sequence). The CDR3 covers 16 residues. The CDR3 DNA is TGTGCCAGCAGCTTCGGACTAGCGGGAGGACGCAATGAGCAGTTCTTC. Encoded protein: CASSFGLAGGRNEQFF.

The DNA for the CDR3 is TGCGCCAGCAGTAGACAGGGAGTATACAATGAGCAGTTCTTC. This translates into CASSRQGVYNEQFF. V usage is TRBV10-1 and J usage is TRBJ2-1; 7 bases are shared with TRBD1. CDR3 length equals 14 residues. After removal of 5 bases from V and 4 bases from J, the junction contained 5 bases not matched to a gene. Germline values: CDR1 WNHNN, CDR2 SYGVQD (reference sequence).

The chain carries TRBV6-6 and TRBJ2-5; 10 bases fit TRBD1. The V and J ends lost 6 bases and 2 bases, in that order; junction bases with no gene match: 15. Germline CDR1 MNHNY, CDR2 SVGAGI (reference sequence). There are 18 residues in the CDR3. In DNA form, the CDR3 reads TGTGCCAGCAGCCGAACCCGGACCGGGACAGGGGTTCAAGAGACCCAGTACTTC. This gives the protein CASSRTRTGTGVQETQYF.

The V and J genes are TRBV7-2 and TRBJ2-2; 9 nucleotides line up with TRBD2. The V gene end was trimmed by 0 bases and the J gene end by 4 bases; junction bases not matched to a gene: 6. Germline V gene sequence: CDR1 SGHTA, CDR2 FQGNSA. The CDR3 runs 17 residues. CDR3 sequence reads: CASSLAGAGGPTGELFF. For the CDR3, the DNA is TGTGCCAGCAGCTTAGCCGGGGCGGGAGGGCCCACCGGGGAGCTGTTTTTT.